This T cell receptor beta chain was found in a study of shared clonotypes between healthy human individuals. Study-wide background: The study used three CD4 naive, three CD4 memory, two CD8 naive and one CD8 memory plate per donor.

Study results and caveats: On the whole, naive subsets had larger estimated richness than memory subsets had. Since donors were few, the genetic and exposure-history diversity represented was limited.

The table came from immunoSEQ multiplex PCR; TCRdb's copy has only in-frame clones and leaves some out. The data hold roughly 2.1 million clones, with about 93% observed a single time. In the case of this clone: As yet, its antigen is unknown.

J lost 5 bases, V lost 6 bases, and 7 bases had no gene match. Germline CDR1 reads MNHEY; CDR2 reads SVGAGI. This CDR3 spans 15 amino acids. Terminally differentiated effector memory CD45RA+ cells were excluded from the naive CD8 cells, which were CD45RO-negative and positively selected for CCR7. All donors were healthy HIV-negative adults lacking recent acute infections or vaccinations. The TCR was taken from a man younger than 35 in good health. Some clones in this sample may be carry-over from other donors' samples. The sequencing sample was made of naive CD8+ T cells from PBMCs. The chain combines TRBV6-5 with TRBJ2-2; TRBD2 matches 9 bases. Here the CDR3 reads CASRAGGPMTGELFF. DNA for the CDR3: TGTGCCAGCAGGGCGGGAGGGCCTATGACCGGGGAGCTGTTTTTT.